Listed below are T cell receptor beta chains from one sample, sequenced in a study of patients and donors after allogeneic stem cell transplantation. A single record per CDR3 protein comes from TCRdb applying MiXCR to the RT-PCR reads. Counted here are 920,000 or so distinct CDR3 sequences, approximately 19% occurring once; the ten biggest clones make up around 6%. Specimen: blood, either unsorted or a sorted T cell fraction (not recorded which). The receptors here all came from a human donor who was either an allogeneic HSCT recipient or a stem cell or donor lymphocyte infusion donor (not recorded which). It is not recorded whose cells these are; they may come from a transplant donor. Both conserved end residues are trimmed from each CDR3.

V: TRBV4-3
CDR3: ASSQDPSGDGYEQY

V: TRBV20-1
CDR3: SARDLGTVGNQPQH

V: TRBV5-1
CDR3: ASRSGTAAHGYT

V: TRBV5-1
CDR3: ASSSGQEPNTGELF

V: TRBV6-1
CDR3: ASSGIGDLSSYEQY

V: TRBV25-1
CDR3: ASSVSGRLEQY

V: TRBV29-1
CDR3: SVERRGSNQPQH

V: TRBV30
CDR3: AWSGVDYEQY

V: TRBV5-1
CDR3: ASSMTGFEQY

V: TRBV6-4
CDR3: ASSVGGSAADTQY

V: TRBV20-1
CDR3: SARGFDSASAQH

V: TRBV12-3/TRBV12-4
CDR3: ASSLGGTGIRTQY

V: TRBV5-6
CDR3: ASSLSGIKTKLY

V: TRBV7-9
CDR3: ASSPAPAGGEQF

V: TRBV2
CDR3: ASREQGAGANVLT

V: TRBV5-1
CDR3: ASSLGGGRNYGYT

V: TRBV21-1
CDR3: ASSKESEGSANEKLF

V: TRBV20-1
CDR3: SARDRGRVAETQY

V: TRBV4-3
CDR3: ASSQDKGRNEKLF

V: TRBV9
CDR3: ASGGGGVVDNEQF

V: TRBV20-1
CDR3: SARGPGLAPNEQF

V: TRBV27
CDR3: ASSWTSGSADTQY

V: TRBV15
CDR3: ATSRDLGVMWAGELF

V: TRBV6-1
CDR3: ASSGTSIYNEQF

V: TRBV7-2
CDR3: ASSSLDRRWETQY

V: TRBV7-9
CDR3: SSSLKPAISEQY

V: TRBV5-1
CDR3: ASSYGPGTLH

V: TRBV7-2
CDR3: ASSPRTGQGVAF

V: TRBV12-3/TRBV12-4
CDR3: ASSLHGTGELF

V: TRBV5-1
CDR3: ASSVGLAGVLDTQY

V: TRBV4-2
CDR3: ASSQDPENQPQH

V: TRBV29-1
CDR3: SAILAGGPDTQY

V: TRBV20-1
CDR3: SASSLAGYNEQF

V: TRBV7-2
CDR3: ASSLDAGSYTDTQY

V: TRBV4-3
CDR3: ASSQGIQPQETQY

V: TRBV4-2
CDR3: ASSQGHTYTQY

V: TRBV7-2
CDR3: ASSLGGDGEQY

V: TRBV11-2
CDR3: ASRSLAGDLREQY

V: TRBV30
CDR3: AWSVSPTGNEQF

V: TRBV28
CDR3: ASRGSENIQY

V: TRBV6-2/TRBV6-3
CDR3: ASSYSRTEQNEKLF

V: TRBV10-3
CDR3: AILSRGEYGDTQY

V: TRBV5-1
CDR3: ASYGLGRGETQY